Shown below are 5 T cell receptor beta chains from a single sample sequenced in a study of a mutant IDH1 vaccine in newly diagnosed glioma. The time point here: week 11, during vaccination. Vaccine doses each comprised 300 ug of mutant IDH1 20-mer peptide, with topical imiquimod. What these receptors recognize is not known. Measured with immunoSEQ multiplex PCR; TCRdb has only the in-frame clones, and not every one. The sample lists around 120,000 clones, about 80% seen once, with 5.5% in the top ten. Sequenced material: PBMCs, taken from a glioma patient whose treatment included an IDH1 peptide vaccine. These receptors all come from a middle-aged man with glioma.

The chain employs TRBV9 and TRBJ2-3; 9 nucleotides align to TRBD1. Germline trimming cut 4 bases from V and 0 bases from J; bases unmatched to any gene: 6. The CDR3 runs 16 residues. Germline loops: CDR1 SGDLS, CDR2 YYNGEE. The CDR3 region is CASSSGQGLSTDTQYF. CDR3 nucleotide sequence: TGTGCCAGCAGCTCGGGACAGGGCCTAAGCACAGATACGCAGTATTTT.

This clone was found once. The chain employs TRBV5-8 and TRBJ2-3; D is perhaps TRBD1 or TRBD2 (5 bases each). Trimming removed 1 base from V and 5 bases from J, with 11 bases in between. CDR1 and CDR2 (germline): SGHTS, YDEGEE. The length of the CDR3 is 14 residues. Here the CDR3 reads CASSLTRGGDTQYF. In DNA, the CDR3 is TGTGCCAGCAGCTTGACCCGTGGGGGAGATACGCAGTATTTT.

For this clone: The same CDR3 can be traced to other DNA sequences in this sample. This chain links TRBV5-4 with TRBJ2-7; D gene ambiguous. This CDR3 region has 14 residues. CDR1 and CDR2 from the germline V gene are SGHNT and YYREEE (reference sequence). Trimming took off 2 bases at V and 1 base at J, with 10 bases between the two ends. The CDR3 loop reads CASSLDPRSYEQYF. In DNA form, the CDR3 reads TGTGCCAGCAGCTTAGACCCTCGGTCCTACGAGCAGTACTTC.

This clone is a singleton in its sample. The chain joins TRBV4-3 to TRBJ2-2; TRBD2 matches at 12 bases. CDR3 length: 20 residues. The V and J ends lost 2 bases and 4 bases, in that order; junction bases with no gene match: 14. From germline, CDR1 is LGHNA and CDR2 YSLEER. CDR3 amino acids: CASSQLSQFGLAGSTGELFF. CDR3 sequence (DNA): TGCGCCAGCAGCCAACTTTCCCAGTTTGGACTAGCGGGATCCACCGGGGAGCTGTTTTTT.

The V gene is TRBV6-6, the J gene TRBJ2-3; D remains ambiguous. Deletions cut 3 bases from V and 4 bases from J, with 5 bases between. The CDR3 length is 12 residues. CDR1 is MNHNY and CDR2 is SVGAGI in the germline V gene (reference sequence). The CDR3 reads CASSYGPDTQYF. CDR3 DNA: TGTGCCAGCAGTTATGGACCAGATACGCAGTATTTT.